One and the same sample provided the 2 T cell receptor beta chains below, sequenced in a study of PD-1 blockade in classical Hodgkin lymphoma. Every one of the patients relapsed after autologous stem cell transplantation (brentuximab vedotin exposure was variable). The repertoire was sequenced with immunoSEQ multiplex PCR; TCRdb's copy has only in-frame clones and lacks some. Of fewer than 80,000 clones in the sample, 70% to 75% were seen once. Sequencing was performed on peripheral blood mononuclear cells (PBMCs), taken before the second cycle of nivolumab. Receptors originate from a human donor with classical Hodgkin lymphoma.

The chain couples TRBV4-2 to TRBJ1-3; D ambiguous. Trimming took off 0 bases at V and 0 bases at J, with 12 bases between the two ends. Germline V gene data show CDR1 as LGHNA and CDR2 as YNFKEQ. The CDR3 sequence is 17 residues long. The CDR3 nucleotides are TGTGCCAGCAGCCAAGATTTGACCCAGAGCTCTGGAAACACCATATATTTT. This gives the protein CASSQDLTQSSGNTIYF.

The count of this clone is one. The genes are TRBV7-9 and TRBJ2-1, with 14 bases identical to TRBD2. The CDR3 runs to 16 residues. From germline, CDR1 is SEHNR and CDR2 FQNEAQ (reference sequence). V dropped 5 bases and J dropped 7; count of bases not matched to a gene: 7. CDR3 protein: CASSPRGTSGRNEQFF. The CDR3 DNA reads TGTGCCAGCAGCCCCCGCGGGACTAGCGGGAGAAATGAGCAGTTCTTC.